The 16 T cell receptor beta chains reported below all come from one sample, sequenced in a study of CD8 T cells in Susac syndrome. Random hexamers were used to reverse transcribe an amount of roughly 0.45 to 1 ug RNA. TCRdb ran MiXCR on the immunoSEQ multiplex PCR reads and lists one entry per CDR3 protein. The sample carries 150,000 to 200,000 distinct CDR3 sequences, 80% to 95% recorded once. Sequenced material: CD4+ T cells from PBMCs. The receptors derive from a human donor with multiple sclerosis.

The chain is built from TRBV28 and TRBJ2-7, with D perhaps TRBD1 or TRBD2 (5 bases each). Germline CDR1 MDHEN, CDR2 SYDVKM. The CDR3 loop spans 14 amino acids. V dropped 3 bases and J dropped 4 bases, with 13 bases sitting between them. Here the CDR3 DNA reads TGTGCCAGCAGTTTGGGGACCGTCCCGTACGAGCAGTACTTC. The encoded protein is CASSLGTVPYEQYF.

The rearrangement joins TRBV3-1 to TRBJ2-1; D is perhaps TRBD2 (5 bases). Germline V lookup: CDR1 LGHDT, CDR2 YNNKEL (reference sequence). The CDR3 has 14 amino acids. Between the trimmed V and J ends, which lost 4 bases and 8 bases, there was a span of 15 bases. The CDR3 region has the DNA TGTGCCAGCAGCCCTTCGTCGACGGGATATGAGCAGTTCTTC. It yields the protein CASSPSSTGYEQFF.

The chain carries TRBV30 and TRBJ1-1, with D unresolved. There are 15 residues in the CDR3. The V end was cut by 0 bases, the J end by 3 bases, with 14 bases between. Germline V lookup: CDR1 GTSNPN, CDR2 SVGIG (reference sequence). The CDR3 is CAWSVWGTQDTEAFF. The CDR3 DNA follows: TGTGCCTGGAGTGTTTGGGGAACCCAGGACACTGAAGCTTTCTTT.

The CDR3 bases are TGTGCCAGCAGTTTACCCCCTTATAGGACAGGGGGATACGAGCAGTACTTC. Protein sequence: CASSLPPYRTGGYEQYF. The genes are TRBV28 and TRBJ2-7; 10 nucleotides match TRBD1. The germline gives CDR1 MDHEN, CDR2 SYDVKM. The CDR3 spans 17 residues. V was clipped by 2 bases and J by 4 bases; unmatched bases: 11.

The chain is built from TRBV2 and TRBJ2-5; 7 bases are shared with TRBD2. The CDR3 covers 12 residues. Germline V lookup: CDR1 SNHLY, CDR2 FYNNEI. Trimming took 8 bases from V and 5 from J; bases not matched to a gene: 5. The DNA for the CDR3 is TGTGCCAGCGGGGGGAGGGAGGAGACCCAGTACTTC. This encodes CASGGREETQYF. The full variable domain, rest sourced from reference TRBV2 and TRBJ2-5, is EPEVTQTPSHQVTQMGQEVILRCVPISNHLYFYWYRQILGQKVEFLVSFYNNEISEKSEIFDDQFSVERPDGSNFTLKIRSTKLEDSAMYFCASGGREETQYFGPGTRLLVL.

The chain carries TRBV2 and TRBJ2-5; 13 nucleotides match TRBD2. CDR1 is SNHLY and CDR2 is FYNNEI in the germline V gene. Trimming took 7 bases from V and 2 from J; bases not matched to a gene: 4. The CDR3 has 15 amino acids. In nucleotides, the CDR3 is TGTGCCAGCAAAGGGACTAGCGGGATTCAAGAGACCCAGTACTTC. This codes for CASKGTSGIQETQYF.

This sequence joins TRBV6-5 and TRBJ1-2, with 10 bases matching TRBD1. Germline V gene lookup returns CDR1 MNHEY and CDR2 SVGAGI. The trim removed 5 bases at V and 4 bases at J, leaving 4 bases unmatched. The CDR3 consists of 14 residues. The CDR3 region has the DNA TGTGCCAGCAGTAATCGGGACAGGGGCTATGGCTACACCTTC. Amino acid sequence: CASSNRDRGYGYTF.

The chain links TRBV4-1 to TRBJ2-1; D remains unclear. Trimming took 0 bases from V and 4 from J, leaving 16 bases between them. The CDR3 loop spans 17 amino acids. Germline V gene lookup returns CDR1 MGHRA and CDR2 YSYEKL. The CDR3 region has the DNA TGCGCCAGCAGCCAAGATAGTATCCGACGGATTTACAATGAGCAGTTCTTC. Translated: CASSQDSIRRIYNEQFF.

The chain links TRBV15 to TRBJ1-5; D remains ambiguous. Germline values: CDR1 LNHNV, CDR2 YYDKDF (reference sequence). The CDR3 is 18 residues long. Deletions cut 2 bases from V and 2 bases from J, with 19 bases between. CDR3 region: CATSRFPISVDGNQPQHF. The DNA for the CDR3 is TGTGCCACCAGCAGATTTCCAATTTCCGTGGATGGCAATCAGCCCCAGCATTTT.

The V gene is TRBV19, the J gene TRBJ2-7, with TRBD2 identical over 15 bases. The germline CDR1 and CDR2 sequences are LNHDA and SQIVND (reference sequence). The CDR3 contains 19 residues. V trimming: 0 bases; J trimming: 2 bases; junction bases outside the gene matches: 8. In DNA form, the CDR3 reads TGTGCCAGTAGTATAGAGGGACTAGCGGGAGGTCACCTAACCTACGAGCAGTACTTC. This encodes CASSIEGLAGGHLTYEQYF.

The genes are TRBV28 and TRBJ2-1; D not certain. The ends were cut back, 6 bases at V and 4 bases at J, with 19 bases in the middle. This CDR3 comprises 16 residues. Germline values: CDR1 MDHEN, CDR2 SYDVKM. CDR3 amino acids: CASRIRRVPYYNEQFF. As DNA, the CDR3 is TGTGCCAGCAGAATTCGCCGAGTTCCGTATTACAATGAGCAGTTCTTC.

V gene TRBV5-8 combines with J gene TRBJ1-5, with D maybe TRBD1 (6 bases). Germline V gene lookup returns CDR1 SGHTS and CDR2 YDEGEE. The CDR3 totals 15 residues. Deletions cut 4 bases from V and 5 bases from J, with 16 bases between. In DNA, the CDR3 is TGTGCCAGCAGCCTTGAGGCAGGGGTATATCAGCCCCAGCATTTT. Amino acids: CASSLEAGVYQPQHF.

V usage is TRBV29-1 and J usage is TRBJ1-2; D unresolved. CDR1 is SQVTM, CDR2 ANQGSEA, per germline. The V end was cut by 4 bases, the J end by 0 bases, with 12 bases between. The CDR3 has 14 residues. The CDR3 loop is CSVVDSASNYGYTF. CDR3 sequence (DNA): TGCAGCGTTGTAGACTCAGCATCTAACTATGGCTACACCTTC.

The chain employs TRBV7-2 and TRBJ1-2, with 7 bases lining up with TRBD1. Germline assignment: CDR1 SGHTA and CDR2 FQGNSA. With V trimmed by 5 bases and J by 6 bases, 3 bases remained unmatched. The CDR3 covers 12 residues. CDR3 sequence (DNA): TGTGCCAGCAGCCGGGACAGCCATGGCTACACCTTC. This sequence encodes CASSRDSHGYTF.

The chain employs TRBV5-1 and TRBJ1-5; tentatively, D is TRBD1 (6 bases). CDR3 length: 15 residues. Trimming pared 4 bases from V and 4 bases from J, leaving 15 bases between. CDR1 SGHRS and CDR2 YFSETQ come from the germline V gene. The DNA for the CDR3 is TGCGCCAGCAGCCGAGGGGGTGAGGGGAATCAGCCCCAGCATTTT. This codes for CASSRGGEGNQPQHF.

CDR3 region: CASSPTGRGLVETQYF. The DNA of the CDR3 is TGTGCCAGCAGCCCCACGGGGCGGGGGCTGGTGGAGACCCAGTACTTC. This chain links TRBV7-9 with TRBJ2-5, with a possible D match to TRBD2 (7 bases). Looked up from germline, CDR1 is SEHNR and CDR2 is FQNEAQ (reference sequence). This CDR3 has 16 residues. Trimming took 5 bases from V and 5 from J, leaving 21 bases between them.